The T cell receptor beta chain described here comes from a study of T-cell memory formation after mild COVID-19. Study-wide findings and caveats: Shrinking CD4+ clones resided mostly in CM and EM, and CD8+ ones in EMRA. Researchers found some responding clones in pre-infection memory, a sign that cross-reactive memory joined. Clones contracting over day 15 to 85 were CD4/CD8 balanced, with later expanders leaning CD4+.

One entry per CDR3 protein, called by TCRdb with MiXCR from the 5' RACE reads. The sample lists over 500,000 distinct CDR3 sequences, 15% to 20% occurring once. Worth noting for this clonotype: Its antigen is unknown.

This clonotype was sampled from an adult woman who had mild COVID-19 (a few samples of this study predate the infection). Cell type and time point are not known. The sample consisted of PBMCs or a T cell subset sorted from them (not recorded which).

The CDR3 nucleotides read TGTGCCACCAGTGACCGCGACAGAGGCTACGAGCAGTACTTC. This codes for CATSDRDRGYEQYF. The V gene is TRBV24-1, the J gene TRBJ2-7; possible D gene TRBD1, 5 bases. V lost 4 bases and J lost 3, with 12 bases in between. This CDR3 is 14 amino acids long. Germline CDR1 reads KGHDR; CDR2 reads SFDVKD.